The clone carrying this T cell receptor (beta chain) came up a few times. The antigen is unknown. The germline CDR1 and CDR2 sequences are SEHNR and FQNEAQ (reference sequence). The CDR3 contains 12 residues. V lost 5 bases and J lost 4, with 8 bases in between. The data stem from a study of T-cell memory formation after mild COVID-19. General study points: The pre-infection memory compartment contained some responding clones, suggesting cross-reactive memory joined.

One entry per CDR3 protein, called by TCRdb with MiXCR from the 5' RACE reads. Here the sample spans approximately 100,000 distinct CDR3 sequences, about a sixth being singletons. The TCR originated in an adult woman who had mild COVID-19 (a few samples of this study predate the infection). Cell type and time point are not known. J is TRBJ1-2 and V is TRBV7-9; D is unresolved. Sequencing was performed on PBMCs or a T cell subset sorted from them (not recorded which). This chain's CDR3 is CASSASLYGYTF. CDR3 DNA sequence: TGTGCCAGCAGCGCAAGCCTCTATGGCTACACCTTC. Using reference TRBV7-9 and TRBJ1-2 for the parts outside the CDR3, the full variable domain is DTGVSQNPRHKITKRGQNVTFRCDPISEHNRLYWYRQTLGQGPEFLTYFQNEAQLEKSRLLSDRFSAERPKGSFSTLEIQRTEQGDSAMYLCASSASLYGYTFGSGTRLTVV.